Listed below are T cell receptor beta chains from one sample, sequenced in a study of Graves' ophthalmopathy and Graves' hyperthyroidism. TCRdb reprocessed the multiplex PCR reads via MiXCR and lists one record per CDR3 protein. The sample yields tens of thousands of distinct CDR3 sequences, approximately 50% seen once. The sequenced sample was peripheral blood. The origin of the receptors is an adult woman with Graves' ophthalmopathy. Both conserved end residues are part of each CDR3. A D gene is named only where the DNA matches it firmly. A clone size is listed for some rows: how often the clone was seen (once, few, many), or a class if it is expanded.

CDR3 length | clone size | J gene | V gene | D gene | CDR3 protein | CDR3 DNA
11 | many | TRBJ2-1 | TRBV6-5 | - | CASTRKDEQFF | TGTGCCAGCACCAGGAAGGATGAGCAGTTCTTC
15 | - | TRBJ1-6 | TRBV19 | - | CASSTLDSGKSPLHF | TGTGCCAGTAGCACCCTGGACAGCGGGAAATCACCCCTCCACTTT
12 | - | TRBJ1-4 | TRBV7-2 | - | CASSLRGEKLFF | TGTGCCAGCAGCCTCCGGGGGGAAAAACTGTTTTTT
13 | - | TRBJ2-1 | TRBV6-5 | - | CASSGRTCEKQFF | TGTGCCAGCAGTGGGAGGACTTGCGAAAAACAGTTCTTC
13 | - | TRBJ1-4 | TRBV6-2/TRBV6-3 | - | CASSKTDNEKLFF | TGTGCCAGCTCGAAGACAGATAATGAAAAACTGTTTTTT
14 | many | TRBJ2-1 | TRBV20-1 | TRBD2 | CSATTSGSYNEQFF | TGCAGTGCTACGACTAGCGGCTCCTACAATGAGCAGTTCTTC
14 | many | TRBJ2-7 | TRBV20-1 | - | CSAKGPKSGYEQYF | TGCAGTGCAAAGGGACCGAAGTCGGGCTACGAGCAGTACTTC
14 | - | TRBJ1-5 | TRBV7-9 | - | CASSIGVGNQPQHF | TGTGCCAGCAGCATAGGGGTCGGCAATCAGCCCCAGCATTTC
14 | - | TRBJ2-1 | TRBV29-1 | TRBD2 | CSVGGGDSYNEQFF | TGCAGCGTTGGTGGGGGGGATTCCTACAATGAGCAGTTCTTC
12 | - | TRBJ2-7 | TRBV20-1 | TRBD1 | CSAQTGADEQYF | TGCAGTGCCCAGACAGGGGCCGACGAGCAGTACTTC
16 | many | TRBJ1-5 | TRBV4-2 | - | CASSAQATGFNQPQHF | TGTGCCAGCAGCGCCCAAGCTACGGGTTTCAATCAGCCCCAGCATTTT
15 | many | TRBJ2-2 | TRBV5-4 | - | CASSPQAGNTGELFF | TGTGCCAGCAGCCCCCAGGCCGGCAACACCGGGGAGCTGTTTTTT
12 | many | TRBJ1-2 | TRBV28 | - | CASSLDSYGYTF | TGTGCCAGCAGTCTTGACTCCTATGGCTACACCTTC
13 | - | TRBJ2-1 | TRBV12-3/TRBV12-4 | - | CASSSFWGNEQFF | TGTGCCAGCAGTTCCTTCTGGGGGAATGAGCAGTTCTTC
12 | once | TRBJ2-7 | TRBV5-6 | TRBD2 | CASSTGGSDWNF | TGTGCCAGCAGCACCGGCGGGAGCGATTGGAACTTC
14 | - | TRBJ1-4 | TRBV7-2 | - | CASGPADRGEKLFF | TGTGCCAGCGGGCCGGCCGATCGGGGTGAAAAACTGTTTTTT
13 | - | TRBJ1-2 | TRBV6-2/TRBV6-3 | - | CATQSGRGYGYTF | TGTGCCACCCAGAGCGGCAGGGGCTATGGCTACACCTTC
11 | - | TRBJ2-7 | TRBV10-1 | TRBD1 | CASSAGTAQYF | TGCGCCAGCAGTGCCGGGACAGCGCAGTACTTC
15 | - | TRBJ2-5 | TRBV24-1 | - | CATSAALGGGETQYF | TGTGCCACCAGTGCCGCTCTGGGGGGCGGTGAGACCCAGTACTTC
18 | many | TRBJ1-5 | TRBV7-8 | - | CASSLGGGLGISNQPQHF | TGTGCCAGCAGCTTAGGGGGAGGTCTGGGGATAAGCAATCAGCCCCAGCATTTT
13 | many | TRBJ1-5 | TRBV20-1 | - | CSALGTFNQPQHF | TGCAGTGCCCTCGGGACTTTCAATCAGCCCCAGCATTTT
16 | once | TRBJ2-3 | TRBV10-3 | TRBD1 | CAISEGGQGETDTQYF | TGTGCCATCAGTGAGGGGGGACAGGGGGAGACAGATACGCAGTATTTT
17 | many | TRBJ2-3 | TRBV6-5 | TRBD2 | CASSPQTSGRPLDTQYF | TGTGCCAGCAGTCCACAGACTAGCGGGCGGCCGCTGGATACGCAGTATTTT
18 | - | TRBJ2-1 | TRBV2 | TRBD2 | CASRPGLAGFSSYNEQFF | TGTGCCAGCAGGCCGGGACTAGCGGGTTTTAGCTCCTACAATGAGCAGTTCTTC
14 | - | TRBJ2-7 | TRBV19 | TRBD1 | CASSRTGTSYEQYF | TGTGCCAGTAGTAGGACAGGGACCTCCTACGAGCAGTACTTC
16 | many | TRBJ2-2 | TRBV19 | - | CASSPRVRRATGELFF | TGTGCCAGTAGTCCTAGGGTGCGGAGGGCCACCGGGGAGCTGTTTTTT
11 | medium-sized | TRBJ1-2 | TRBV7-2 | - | CASSLGPGYTF | TGTGCCAGCAGCTTAGGCCCTGGCTACACCTTC
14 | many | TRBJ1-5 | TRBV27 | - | CASSLRVGNQPQHF | TGTGCCAGCAGTTTGAGGGTAGGCAATCAGCCCCAGCATTTT
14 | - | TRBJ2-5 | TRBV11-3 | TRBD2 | CASSRGRGSGTQYF | TGTGCTAGCAGCCGCGGGAGGGGGTCAGGGACCCAGTACTTC
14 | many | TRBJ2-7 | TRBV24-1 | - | CATSDFRRPYEQYF | TGTGCCACCAGTGATTTCCGGAGACCCTACGAGCAGTACTTC
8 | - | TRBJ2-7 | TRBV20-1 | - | CSGAEHSF | TGCAGTGGTGCCGAGCACTCCTTC
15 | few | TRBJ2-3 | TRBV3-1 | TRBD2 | CASSSGGLAGDTQYF | TGTGCCAGCAGCTCAGGGGGACTAGCGGGAGATACGCAGTATTTT
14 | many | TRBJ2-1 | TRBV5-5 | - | CASSRPGVLDEQFF | TGTGCCAGCAGCCGGCCGGGGGTCTTGGATGAGCAGTTCTTC
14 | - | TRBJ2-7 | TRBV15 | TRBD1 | CATSSLDRGYEQYF | TGTGCCACCAGCAGTTTGGACAGGGGTTACGAGCAGTACTTC
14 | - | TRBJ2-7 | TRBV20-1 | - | CSASYWTRTYEQYF | TGCAGTGCTAGTTATTGGACACGAACCTACGAGCAGTACTTC
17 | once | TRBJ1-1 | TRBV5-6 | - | CASSFRTGEGGNTEAFF | TGTGCCAGCAGTTTCCGAACTGGGGAGGGGGGTAACACTGAAGCTTTCTTT
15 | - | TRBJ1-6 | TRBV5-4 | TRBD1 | CASSLGTGVNSPLHF | TGTGCCAGCAGCTTGGGGACAGGGGTCAATTCACCCCTCCACTTT
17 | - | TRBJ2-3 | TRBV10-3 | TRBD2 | CAISEGTSSLPPDTQYF | TGTGCCATCAGTGAAGGGACTAGCTCACTTCCCCCAGATACGCAGTATTTT
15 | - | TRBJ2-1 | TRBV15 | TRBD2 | CATSSLAGTLNEQFF | TGTGCCACCAGCAGCTTAGCGGGAACCCTCAATGAGCAGTTCTTC
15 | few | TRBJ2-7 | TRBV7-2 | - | CASRDQAGRGDEQYF | TGTGCCAGCAGAGATCAGGCCGGGAGAGGGGACGAGCAGTACTTC
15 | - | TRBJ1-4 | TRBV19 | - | CASSIGGRANEKLFF | TGTGCCAGTAGTATAGGGGGCAGGGCTAATGAAAAACTGTTTTTT
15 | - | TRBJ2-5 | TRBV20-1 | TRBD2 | CSAHGGSGSQETQYF | TGCAGTGCCCACGGGGGGAGCGGGAGCCAAGAGACCCAGTACTTC
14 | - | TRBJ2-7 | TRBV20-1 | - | CSARAVGGGYEQYF | TGCAGTGCTAGAGCCGTAGGAGGGGGCTACGAGCAGTACTTC
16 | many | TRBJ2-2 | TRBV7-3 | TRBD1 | CASSLRTGGRTGELFF | TGTGCCAGCAGCCTCCGGACAGGGGGGCGGACCGGGGAGCTGTTTTTT
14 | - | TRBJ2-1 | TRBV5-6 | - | CASFERGRGNEQFF | TGTGCCAGCTTCGAAAGAGGGAGGGGGAATGAGCAGTTCTTC
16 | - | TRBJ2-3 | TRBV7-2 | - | CASSPRERSSYNEQYF | TGTGCCAGCAGCCCCCGGGAACGGAGCTCCTACAATGAGCAGTATTTT
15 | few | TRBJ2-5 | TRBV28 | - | CASSLPVSWSKTQYF | TGTGCCAGCAGTTTACCCGTCAGTTGGTCGAAGACCCAGTACTTC
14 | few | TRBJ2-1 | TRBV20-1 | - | CRASDFSFYNEQFF | TGCCGTGCTAGCGACTTTTCCTTTTACAATGAGCAGTTCTTC
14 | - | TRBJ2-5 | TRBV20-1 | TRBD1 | CSASPGQDWQPQYF | TGCAGTGCTTCACCGGGACAGGACTGGCAGCCCCAGTACTTC
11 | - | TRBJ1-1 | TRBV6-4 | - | CASSDFREAFF | TGTGCCAGCAGTGACTTCAGGGAAGCTTTCTTT
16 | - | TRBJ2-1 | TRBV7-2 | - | CASTRQPGKGGREQFF | TGTGCCAGCACCCGTCAACCGGGAAAGGGGGGTAGGGAGCAGTTCTTC